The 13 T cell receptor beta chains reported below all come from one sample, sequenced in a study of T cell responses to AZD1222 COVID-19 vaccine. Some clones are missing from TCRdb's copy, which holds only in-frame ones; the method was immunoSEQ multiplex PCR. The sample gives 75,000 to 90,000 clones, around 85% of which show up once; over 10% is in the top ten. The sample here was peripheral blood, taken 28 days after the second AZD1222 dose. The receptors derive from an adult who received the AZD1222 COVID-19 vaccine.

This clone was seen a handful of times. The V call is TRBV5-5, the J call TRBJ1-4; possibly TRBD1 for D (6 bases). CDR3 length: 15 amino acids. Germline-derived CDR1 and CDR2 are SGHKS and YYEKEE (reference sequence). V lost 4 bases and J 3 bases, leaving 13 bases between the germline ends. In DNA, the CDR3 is TGTGCCAGCAGCACATCAACAGGGTCTAATGAAAAACTGTTTTTT. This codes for CASSTSTGSNEKLFF.

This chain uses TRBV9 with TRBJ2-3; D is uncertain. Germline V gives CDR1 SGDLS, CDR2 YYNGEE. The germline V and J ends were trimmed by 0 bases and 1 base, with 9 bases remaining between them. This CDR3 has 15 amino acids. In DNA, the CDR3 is TGTGCCAGCAGCGTAGAGGTTTTTGGCACAGATACGCAGTATTTT. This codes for CASSVEVFGTDTQYF.

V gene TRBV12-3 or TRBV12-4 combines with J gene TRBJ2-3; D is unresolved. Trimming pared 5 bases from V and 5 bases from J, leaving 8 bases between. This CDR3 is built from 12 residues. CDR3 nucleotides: TGTGCCAGCAGTCCCCTTGGAGATACGCAGTATTTT. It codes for CASSPLGDTQYF.

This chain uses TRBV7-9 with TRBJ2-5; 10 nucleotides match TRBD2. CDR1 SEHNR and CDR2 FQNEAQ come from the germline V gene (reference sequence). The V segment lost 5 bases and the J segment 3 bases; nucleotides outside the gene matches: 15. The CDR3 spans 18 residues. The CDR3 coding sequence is TGTGCCAGCAGCCCTATAGCGGGGGGCTACTCTATTAAAGAGACCCAGTACTTC. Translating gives CASSPIAGGYSIKETQYF.

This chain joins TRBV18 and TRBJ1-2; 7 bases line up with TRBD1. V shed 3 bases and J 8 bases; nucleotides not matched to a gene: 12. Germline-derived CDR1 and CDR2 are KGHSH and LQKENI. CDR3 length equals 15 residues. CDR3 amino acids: CASSPEGAGWPGYTF. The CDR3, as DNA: TGTGCCAGCTCACCTGAGGGGGCAGGATGGCCGGGCTACACCTTC.

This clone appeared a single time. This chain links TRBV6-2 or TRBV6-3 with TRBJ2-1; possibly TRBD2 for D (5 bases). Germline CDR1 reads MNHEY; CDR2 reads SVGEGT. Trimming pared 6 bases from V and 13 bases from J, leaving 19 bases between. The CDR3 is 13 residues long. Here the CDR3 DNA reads TGTGCCAGCAGCCTAACTACTAGACAAGCCCAGTTCTTC. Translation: CASSLTTRQAQFF.

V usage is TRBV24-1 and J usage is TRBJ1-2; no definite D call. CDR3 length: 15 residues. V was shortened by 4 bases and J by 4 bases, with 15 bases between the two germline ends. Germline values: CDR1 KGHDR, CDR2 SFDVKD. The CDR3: CATSDPSTTSYGYTF. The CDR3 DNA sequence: TGTGCCACCAGTGACCCATCGACAACGAGCTATGGCTACACCTTC.

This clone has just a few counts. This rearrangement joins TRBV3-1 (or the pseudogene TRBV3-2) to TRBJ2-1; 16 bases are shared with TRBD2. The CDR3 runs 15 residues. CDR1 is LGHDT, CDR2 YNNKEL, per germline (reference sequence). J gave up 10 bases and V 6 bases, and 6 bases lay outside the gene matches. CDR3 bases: TGTGCCAGCAGGGGACTAGCGGGGGGGCCGAACGAGCAGTTCTTC. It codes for CASRGLAGGPNEQFF.

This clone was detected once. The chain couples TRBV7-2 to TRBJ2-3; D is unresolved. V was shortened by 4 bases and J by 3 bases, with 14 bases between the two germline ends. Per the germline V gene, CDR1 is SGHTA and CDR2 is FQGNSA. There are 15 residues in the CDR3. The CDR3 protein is CASSSLSVGTDTQYF. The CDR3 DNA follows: TGTGCCAGCAGCTCACTAAGTGTTGGTACAGATACGCAGTATTTT.

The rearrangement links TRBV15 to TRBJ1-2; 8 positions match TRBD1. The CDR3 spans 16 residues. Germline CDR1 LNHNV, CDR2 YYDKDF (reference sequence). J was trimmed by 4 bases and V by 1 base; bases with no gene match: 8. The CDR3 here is CATSRGPAGGGYGYTF. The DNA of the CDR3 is TGTGCCACCAGCAGAGGCCCGGCAGGGGGCGGCTATGGCTACACCTTC.

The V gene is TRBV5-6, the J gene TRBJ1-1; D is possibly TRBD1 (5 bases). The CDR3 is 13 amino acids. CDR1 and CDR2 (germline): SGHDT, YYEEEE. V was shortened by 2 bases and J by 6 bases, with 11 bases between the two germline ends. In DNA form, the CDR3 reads TGTGCCAGCAGCTTAGGGGAACTGCCTGAAGCTTTCTTT. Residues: CASSLGELPEAFF. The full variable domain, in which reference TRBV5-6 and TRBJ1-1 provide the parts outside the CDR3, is DAGVTQSPTHLIKTRGQQVTLRCSPKSGHDTVSWYQQALGQGPQFIFQYYEEEERQRGNFPDRFSGHQFPNYSSELNVNALLLGDSALYLCASSLGELPEAFFGQGTRLTVV.

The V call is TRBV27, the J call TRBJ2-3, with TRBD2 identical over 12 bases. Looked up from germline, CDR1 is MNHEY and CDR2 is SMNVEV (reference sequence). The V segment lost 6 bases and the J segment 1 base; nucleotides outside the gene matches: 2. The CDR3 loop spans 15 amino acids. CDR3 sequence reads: CASRPSGGGTDTQYF. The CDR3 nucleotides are TGTGCCAGCAGACCTAGCGGGGGGGGCACAGATACGCAGTATTTT.

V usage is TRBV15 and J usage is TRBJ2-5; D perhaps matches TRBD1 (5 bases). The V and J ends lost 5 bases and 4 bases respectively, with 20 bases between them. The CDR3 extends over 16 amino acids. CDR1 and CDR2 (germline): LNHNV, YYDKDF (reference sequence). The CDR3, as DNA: TGTGCCACCAGCGGCTCAGGGCTTCAGCGTCGAGAGACCCAGTACTTC. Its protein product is CATSGSGLQRRETQYF.